These T cell receptor beta chains were read from a single sample in a study of shared clonotypes between healthy human individuals. TCRdb's copy holds only in-frame clones and misses some; the assay was immunoSEQ multiplex PCR. The table lists about 1.1 million clones, roughly 80% of them singletons. The sequenced sample was memory CD4+ T cells from PBMCs. Every receptor here comes from a man aged 18 to 30 in good health. Some clones in this sample may be carry-over from other donors' samples. The CDR3 runs from the conserved cysteine through the conserved F or W.

V gene: TRBV4-2; J gene: TRBJ2-1; CDR3 protein: CASSQGGTQRYNEQFF
V gene: TRBV28; J gene: TRBJ2-1; CDR3 protein: CASSSSGTSSYNEQFF
V gene: TRBV4-2; J gene: TRBJ2-1; CDR3 protein: CASSQDRDRRINEQFF
V gene: TRBV18; J gene: TRBJ2-7; CDR3 protein: CASSPGLAGGYYEQYF
V gene: TRBV4-2; J gene: TRBJ2-2; CDR3 protein: CASSQDKFNGELFF
V gene: TRBV13; J gene: TRBJ1-3; CDR3 protein: CASSSRSTTGNTIYF
V gene: TRBV28; J gene: TRBJ2-1; CDR3 protein: CASLGRGVTYYNEQFF
V gene: TRBV5-1; J gene: TRBJ2-2; CDR3 protein: CASMGTGGPGELFF
V gene: TRBV6-6; J gene: TRBJ2-7; CDR3 protein: CASTSRGNGYEQYF
V gene: TRBV28; J gene: TRBJ2-1; CDR3 protein: CASSLTGPGEQFF
V gene: TRBV5-4; J gene: TRBJ1-1; CDR3 protein: CASSLAVNTEAFF
V gene: TRBV7-2; J gene: TRBJ2-5; CDR3 protein: CASSLALAGSQETQYF
V gene: TRBV30; J gene: TRBJ1-1; CDR3 protein: CAWREGGNTEAFF
V gene: TRBV6-1; J gene: TRBJ2-1; CDR3 protein: CASRASLALSVVEFF
V gene: TRBV2; J gene: TRBJ2-7; CDR3 protein: CASCGDSYEQYF
V gene: TRBV10-2; J gene: TRBJ1-2; CDR3 protein: CANNRGDYGYTF
V gene: TRBV5-4; J gene: TRBJ1-4; CDR3 protein: CASSSGTPATNEKLFF
V gene: TRBV19; J gene: TRBJ1-5; CDR3 protein: CASSLLGDQPQHF
V gene: TRBV18; J gene: TRBJ2-7; CDR3 protein: CASSPLGGGPTYEQYF
V gene: TRBV30; J gene: TRBJ2-3; CDR3 protein: CAFRGLDTDTQYF
V gene: TRBV7-9; J gene: TRBJ2-7; CDR3 protein: CASSLLGYEQYF
V gene: TRBV7-8; J gene: TRBJ1-4; CDR3 protein: CASSVRSSGVANEKLFF
V gene: TRBV19; J gene: TRBJ2-3; CDR3 protein: CASSPPRGQGWRTDTQYF
V gene: TRBV5-1; J gene: TRBJ2-7; CDR3 protein: CASSFLAGTPGEQYF
V gene: TRBV2; J gene: TRBJ1-1; CDR3 protein: CASSLQGANTEAFF
V gene: TRBV2; J gene: TRBJ2-5; CDR3 protein: CASSRTGGETQYF
V gene: TRBV11-2; J gene: TRBJ2-1; CDR3 protein: CASSQVTGGYEQFF
V gene: TRBV27; J gene: TRBJ2-3; CDR3 protein: CASSRGRFTDTQYF
V gene: TRBV2; J gene: TRBJ2-1; CDR3 protein: CASSLLGVNEQFF
V gene: TRBV6-4; J gene: TRBJ2-5; CDR3 protein: CASTRTSSWANQETQYF
V gene: TRBV10-3; J gene: TRBJ2-3; CDR3 protein: CAISDSGSPDTQYF
V gene: TRBV28; J gene: TRBJ2-2; CDR3 protein: CASRVGGSSTGELFF
V gene: TRBV6-4; J gene: TRBJ2-1; CDR3 protein: CASSPRGISSYNEQFF
V gene: TRBV4-3; J gene: TRBJ2-2; CDR3 protein: CASSQETGNTGELFF
V gene: TRBV7-2; J gene: TRBJ1-3; CDR3 protein: CASSLAASGQGAKSSGNTIYF
V gene: TRBV19; J gene: TRBJ1-5; CDR3 protein: CASSIARPQPQHF
V gene: TRBV5-6; J gene: TRBJ1-2; CDR3 protein: CASSLGPMTGNYGYTF
V gene: TRBV6-5; J gene: TRBJ1-3; CDR3 protein: CASRRDRETIYF
V gene: TRBV7-3; J gene: TRBJ1-1; CDR3 protein: CASSLLGMNTEAFF
V gene: TRBV27; J gene: TRBJ1-1; CDR3 protein: CASSRGRTEAFF